This T cell receptor (beta chain) is from a study of T cell responses to AZD1222 COVID-19 vaccine. For the study at large: Second-dose intervals near 4 or 12 weeks were combined.

Findings and limits, study-wide: Mapped onto spike, vaccine-associated CD4 TCRs spanned it and were dominant at 160-218 and 743-854.

This clone was seen a handful of times. Antigen unknown. Measured with immunoSEQ multiplex PCR; TCRdb has only the in-frame clones, and not every one. This sample has fewer than 150,000 clones; over 75% occur once, and the top ten carry 3.4%. With 2 bases removed from V and 4 bases from J, the gap between germline ends came to 11 bases. This CDR3 has 15 residues. Germline CDR1 is SEHNR and CDR2 is FQNEAQ (reference sequence). The source material was peripheral blood, sampled on day 0 of AZD1222 vaccination. This receptor was identified in an adult in good health. This chain links TRBV7-9 with TRBJ2-2, with D hard to call. The CDR3 here is CASSLSRWVTGELFF. In DNA form, the CDR3 reads TGTGCCAGCAGCTTATCTAGATGGGTCACCGGGGAGCTGTTTTTT.